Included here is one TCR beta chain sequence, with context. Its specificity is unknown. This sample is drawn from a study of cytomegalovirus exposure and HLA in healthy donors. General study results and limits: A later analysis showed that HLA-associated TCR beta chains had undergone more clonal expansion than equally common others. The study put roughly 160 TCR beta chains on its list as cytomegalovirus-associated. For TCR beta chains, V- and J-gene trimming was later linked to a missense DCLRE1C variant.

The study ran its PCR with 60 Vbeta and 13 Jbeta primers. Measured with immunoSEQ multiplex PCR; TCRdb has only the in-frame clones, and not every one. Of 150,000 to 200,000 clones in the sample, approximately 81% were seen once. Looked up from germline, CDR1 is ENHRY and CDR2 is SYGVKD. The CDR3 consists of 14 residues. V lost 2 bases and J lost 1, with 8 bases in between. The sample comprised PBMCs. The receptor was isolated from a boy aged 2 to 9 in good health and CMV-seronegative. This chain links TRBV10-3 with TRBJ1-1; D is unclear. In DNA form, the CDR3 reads TGTGCCATCAGTGAGGGCAGCGAGAACACTGAAGCTTTCTTT. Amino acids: CAISEGSENTEAFF.